These T cell receptor beta chains were read from a single sample in a study of T cell responses to AZD1222 COVID-19 vaccine. TCRdb's copy holds only in-frame clones and misses some; the assay was immunoSEQ multiplex PCR. Among 100,000 to 150,000 clones listed, more than 70% were seen once. Source: peripheral blood, taken on day 0 of AZD1222 vaccination. Every receptor here comes from an adult in good health. Both conserved end residues are part of each CDR3. A D gene is named only where the DNA matches it firmly. Only some rows state a clone size, as once, few, many or a class for expanded clones.

v_call	clone_size	d_call	j_call	cdr3_nt	cdr3_aa
TRBV7-7	.	TRBD2	TRBJ2-5	TGTGCTAGCAGCGCCGGGACTAGCGGGGCAGAGACCCAGTACTTC	CASSAGTSGAETQYF
TRBV4-2	.	.	TRBJ1-4	TGTGCCAGCAGCCAAGATATGACCGGGGGCAGGGAACTGTTTTTT	CASSQDMTGGRELFF
TRBV5-1	once	.	TRBJ1-1	TGCGCCAGCAGTTTATATGACGGGAACACTGAAGCTTTCTTT	CASSLYDGNTEAFF
TRBV29-1	.	.	TRBJ1-4	TGCAGCGTCGGTGAAGGGGTGGAAAAACTGTTTTTT	CSVGEGVEKLFF
TRBV7-3	.	.	TRBJ2-1	TGTGCCAGCAGCTCAACAGGGAGGTTCGAGAATGAGCAGTTCTTC	CASSSTGRFENEQFF
TRBV5-8	.	.	TRBJ2-7	TGTGCCAGCAGTAGACTGAGCTACGAGCAGTACTTC	CASSRLSYEQYF
TRBV30	.	.	TRBJ2-7	TGTGCCTGGGGGACAACGCCGAGCTACGAGCAGTACTTC	CAWGTTPSYEQYF
TRBV6-5	.	.	TRBJ1-2	TGTGCCAGCAGCCCCGGGACTTCCACTAACTATGGCTACACCTTC	CASSPGTSTNYGYTF
TRBV7-9	.	.	TRBJ1-1	TGTGCCAGCAGCACCCCTCCGGGACATAGCTGGGGGACTGAAGCTTTCTTT	CASSTPPGHSWGTEAFF
TRBV5-1	.	TRBD1	TRBJ1-6	TGCGCCAGCAGCTCGTTCGGGACAGAATCACCCCTCCACTTT	CASSSFGTESPLHF
TRBV28	.	.	TRBJ2-2	TGTGCCAGCAGTTTATTCGGGGTGGGAAGCACCGGGGAGCTGTTTTTT	CASSLFGVGSTGELFF
TRBV9	.	.	TRBJ1-3	TGTGCCAGCAATCCAGAGGGAGGGAGAAACACCATATATTTT	CASNPEGGRNTIYF
TRBV30	once	.	TRBJ1-2	TGTGCCTGGAGGAAAGGGGCAACAAACTATGGCTACACCTTC	CAWRKGATNYGYTF
TRBV2	.	.	TRBJ2-3	TGTGCCAGCAGTGTGACAGCGCGCACAGATACGCAGTATTTT	CASSVTARTDTQYF